Following are 17 T cell receptor beta chains from one sample sequenced in a study of T cell clonotyping in hematopoietic cell transplantation. The time point: recipient sample about 28 days before transplant, after cytoreduction. Measured with immunoSEQ multiplex PCR; TCRdb has only the in-frame clones, and not every one. There are approximately 28,000 clones in the sample; approximately 82% occur only once, and approximately 25% lies in the top ten. Sequenced here: peripheral blood mononuclear cells, sampled before stem cell transplant. Receptor source: a woman aged 55-70 years with acute myeloid leukemia. Some clones in this sample may be carry-over from other donors' samples.

The V call is TRBV4-3, the J call TRBJ1-2, with 9 positions matching TRBD1. CDR1 and CDR2 (germline): LGHNA, YSLEER. The CDR3 has 17 amino acids. V was pared by 0 bases and J by 4 bases, with 9 bases of the junction left unmatched. The CDR3 DNA reads TGCGCCAGCAGCCAAGATGGCGGGACAGGGTTGGGCTATGGCTACACCTTC. It yields the protein CASSQDGGTGLGYGYTF.

Comment on this clone: Different DNA sequences within this sample yield the same CDR3. The chain employs TRBV4-3 and TRBJ1-1; D is undetermined. The CDR3 has 15 residues. CDR1 and CDR2 from the germline V gene are LGHNA and YSLEER. Trimming took 0 bases from V and 0 from J, leaving 8 bases between them. For the CDR3, the DNA is TGCGCCAGCAGCCAAGATCGGGTGGTGAACACTGAAGCTTTCTTT. This encodes CASSQDRVVNTEAFF.

The rearrangement links TRBV27 to TRBJ2-2, with 10 bases fitting TRBD1. Germline assignment: CDR1 MNHEY and CDR2 SMNVEV (reference sequence). The V and J ends lost 6 bases and 6 bases, in that order; junction bases with no gene match: 4. This CDR3 has 14 residues. CDR3 residues: CASRTGGAAGELFF. CDR3 nucleotides: TGTGCCAGCAGGACAGGGGGCGCGGCCGGGGAGCTGTTTTTT.

This clone has just a few counts. This chain connects TRBV5-6 to TRBJ1-3; a weak D match, TRBD1 (6 bases). This CDR3 has 14 residues. Germline assignment: CDR1 SGHDT and CDR2 YYEEEE. Trimming took 3 bases from V and 8 from J, leaving 15 bases between them. CDR3 coding DNA: TGTGCCAGCAGCTCGGGGGCAGGGCAATACACCATATATTTT. Its protein product is CASSSGAGQYTIYF.

This clone appeared a single time. The chain has TRBV5-6 and TRBJ1-1; D gene ambiguous. Germline-derived CDR1 and CDR2 are SGHDT and YYEEEE. The V end lost 3 bases, the J end lost 0 bases, and 12 bases lay between the germline ends. The CDR3 length is 15 residues. The CDR3, as DNA: TGTGCCAGCAGCTCCCTTACCCAGATGAACACTGAAGCTTTCTTT. Translating gives CASSSLTQMNTEAFF.

The V gene is TRBV6-6, the J gene TRBJ2-7; D perhaps matches TRBD1 (6 bases). Germline CDR1 is MNHNY and CDR2 is SVGAGI (reference sequence). Trimming stripped 5 bases from V and 2 bases from J, with 13 bases between. The CDR3 has 14 amino acids. The CDR3 region is CASSRTDDPYEQYF. CDR3 DNA: TGTGCCAGCAGTAGGACAGATGATCCCTACGAGCAGTACTTC.

This clone showed up just a few times. The rearrangement joins TRBV9 to TRBJ2-1; D is possibly TRBD2 (5 bases). From germline, CDR1 is SGDLS and CDR2 YYNGEE. Between the trimmed V and J ends, which lost 0 bases and 8 bases, there was a span of 9 bases. The CDR3 totals 13 residues. In DNA form, the CDR3 reads TGTGCCAGCAGCGTAGGGAGGAACGATGAGCAGTTCTTC. Its protein is CASSVGRNDEQFF.

CDR3 amino acids: CASSLTATEAFF. CDR3 coding DNA: TGTGCCAGTAGCCTTACGGCCACGGAAGCTTTCTTT. The chain combines TRBV19 with TRBJ1-1; D ambiguous. Trimming pared 6 bases from V and 8 bases from J, leaving 13 bases between. The length of the CDR3 is 12 residues. CDR1 is LNHDA, CDR2 SQIVND, per germline (reference sequence).

The J gene is TRBJ1-2, the V gene TRBV7-3; 8 bases agree with TRBD1. J was trimmed by 4 bases and V by 5 bases; bases with no gene match: 15. The germline gives CDR1 SGHTA, CDR2 FQGTGA. The CDR3 totals 17 residues. CDR3 residues: CASSPSPDRGGRYGYTF. The CDR3 bases are TGTGCCAGCAGCCCCTCCCCCGACAGGGGTGGACGCTATGGCTACACCTTC.

This clone appeared once. The gene calls are TRBV27 and TRBJ1-4, with 8 bases that match TRBD1. The germline gives CDR1 MNHEY, CDR2 SMNVEV (reference sequence). The CDR3 is 14 residues long. Losses at the gene ends were 2 bases for V and 8 bases for J; bases not matched to a gene: 4. CDR3 region: CASSLQGAREKLFF. DNA for the CDR3: TGTGCCAGCAGTTTACAGGGGGCGCGGGAAAAACTGTTTTTT. Together with reference TRBV27 and TRBJ1-4, the CDR3 gives the full variable domain: EAQVTQNPRYLITVTGKKLTVTCSQNMNHEYMSWYRQDPGLGLRQIYYSMNVEVTDKGDVPEGYKVSRKEKRNFPLILESPSPNQTSLYFCASSLQGAREKLFFGSGTQLSVL.

For the CDR3, the DNA is TGTGCCAGCAGACTAACCGGGACAGCATACACCGGGGAGCTGTTTTTT. This gives the protein CASRLTGTAYTGELFF. The chain couples TRBV2 to TRBJ2-2; 7 bases match TRBD1. This CDR3 spans 16 amino acids. Trimming cost V 6 bases and J 3 bases; bases outside gene matches: 10. Germline V lookup: CDR1 SNHLY, CDR2 FYNNEI.

The chain links TRBV7-6 to TRBJ2-1; TRBD1 agrees at 8 bases. The CDR3 is 15 amino acids. CDR1 and CDR2 (germline): SGHVS, FNYEAQ. V trimming: 4 bases; J trimming: 4 bases; junction bases outside the gene matches: 6. As DNA, the CDR3 is TGTGCCAGCAGCTCGGGACAGGCCCCATACAATGAGCAGTTCTTC. Protein product: CASSSGQAPYNEQFF.

This clone was picked up one time. This chain connects TRBV7-9 to TRBJ2-3; D is ambiguous. The CDR3 is 14 residues long. Germline-derived CDR1 and CDR2 are SEHNR and FQNEAQ (reference sequence). V lost 3 bases and J lost 2, with 9 bases in between. CDR3 in DNA: TGTGCCAGCAGCTTCGAGCCGATCACAGATACGCAGTATTTT. Its protein is CASSFEPITDTQYF. The variable domain in full, with the rest retrieved from reference TRBV7-9 and TRBJ2-3, is DTGVSQNPRHKITKRGQNVTFRCDPISEHNRLYWYRQTLGQGPEFLTYFQNEAQLEKSRLLSDRFSAERPKGSFSTLEIQRTEQGDSAMYLCASSFEPITDTQYFGPGTRLTVL.

This sequence joins TRBV10-3 and TRBJ2-7; 9 nucleotides agree with TRBD1. Germline V gene sequence: CDR1 ENHRY, CDR2 SYGVKD. The ends lost 5 bases at V and 7 bases at J; junction bases unmatched: 12. The CDR3 runs to 15 residues. CDR3 loop: CAISTPGQGLFEQYF. In DNA, the CDR3 is TGTGCCATCAGTACACCGGGACAGGGCCTTTTTGAGCAGTACTTC.

The J gene is TRBJ2-5, the V gene TRBV5-8, with TRBD2 matching 8 bases. Trimming took 4 bases from V and 5 from J; bases not matched to a gene: 7. Germline V gene lookup returns CDR1 SGHTS and CDR2 YDEGEE. CDR3 size: 14 residues. CDR3 residues: CASSGAGVRETQYF. The CDR3, as DNA: TGTGCCAGCAGCGGAGCGGGGGTCCGGGAGACCCAGTACTTC.

V and J are TRBV27 and TRBJ2-5; 7 nucleotides align to TRBD1. The germline CDR1 and CDR2 sequences are MNHEY and SMNVEV (reference sequence). The CDR3 contains 16 residues. V lost 5 bases and J lost 1; bases outside the gene matches: 10. CDR3 sequence reads: CASSPLVDRAQETQYF. Written as DNA, the CDR3 is TGTGCCAGCAGTCCTCTAGTCGACAGGGCCCAAGAGACCCAGTACTTC.

This rearrangement joins TRBV27 to TRBJ1-5; a weak D match, TRBD1 (6 bases). The CDR3 totals 18 residues. V dropped 5 bases and J dropped 0 bases, with 20 bases sitting between them. Germline V gives CDR1 MNHEY, CDR2 SMNVEV (reference sequence). The DNA of the CDR3 is TGTGCCAGCAGTCGATATTCGGGGAGGACAGTTAGCAATCAGCCCCAGCATTTT. This codes for CASSRYSGRTVSNQPQHF.